The present T cell receptor (beta chain) was sequenced within a study of post-analysis software for immune sequencing data. Study-level information: Disease courses included relapsing-remitting, secondary progressive and progressive-relapsing multiple sclerosis.

The TCR beta cDNA libraries contained unique molecular identifiers. MiXCR, applied by TCRdb to the PCR reads, yields one record per CDR3 protein. The sample holds roughly 200,000 distinct CDR3 sequences, roughly 28% seen once. The sample holds a few counts of this clonotype. This TCR derives from a girl younger than 18 with multiple sclerosis. Sequencing was done on a sample of blood.

CDR3 coding DNA: TGCGCCAGCAGCGACAGTAATGAGCAGTACTTC. It codes for CASSDSNEQYF. This chain connects TRBV5-1 to TRBJ2-5, with D maybe TRBD1 (5 bases). In germline, CDR1 is SGHRS, CDR2 YFSETQ. The CDR3 is 11 residues long. Trimming pared 4 bases from V and 11 bases from J, leaving 12 bases between.